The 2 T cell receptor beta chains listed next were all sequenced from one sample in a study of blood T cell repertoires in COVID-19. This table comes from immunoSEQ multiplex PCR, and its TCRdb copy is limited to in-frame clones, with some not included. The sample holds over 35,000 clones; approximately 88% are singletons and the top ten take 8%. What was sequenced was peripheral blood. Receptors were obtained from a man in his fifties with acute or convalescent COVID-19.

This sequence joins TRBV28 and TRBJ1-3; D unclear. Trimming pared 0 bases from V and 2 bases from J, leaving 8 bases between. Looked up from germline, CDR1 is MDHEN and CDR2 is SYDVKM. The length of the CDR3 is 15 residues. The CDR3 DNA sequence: TGTGCCAGCAGTTTATGGGGCTTAACTGGAAACACCATATATTTT. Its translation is CASSLWGLTGNTIYF.

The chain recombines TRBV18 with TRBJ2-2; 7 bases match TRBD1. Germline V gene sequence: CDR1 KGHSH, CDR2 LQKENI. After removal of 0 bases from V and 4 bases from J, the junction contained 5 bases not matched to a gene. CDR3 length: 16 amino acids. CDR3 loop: CASSPPSGGATGELFF. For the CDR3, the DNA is TGTGCCAGCTCACCACCGTCAGGGGGTGCCACCGGGGAGCTGTTTTTT. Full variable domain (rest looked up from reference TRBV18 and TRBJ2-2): NAGVMQNPRHLVRRRGQEARLRCSPMKGHSHVYWYRQLPEEGLKFMVYLQKENIIDESGMPKERFSAEFPKEGPSILRIQQVVRGDSAAYFCASSPPSGGATGELFFGEGSRLTVL.